These 28 T cell receptor beta chains were sequenced from one sample in a study of T cell responses to AZD1222 COVID-19 vaccine (dated by TCRdb to about 2021). Read against the paper, the sample's time point label means: baseline before first vaccination. Library method: the immunoSEQ multiplex PCR assay. The clones in this table, taken by TCRdb from immuneACCESS, are in-frame only. Not every clone is retained; where verified, under half of the shortfall comes from an unresolved V gene, and the cause of the rest is unknown. The sample includes 84,000 or so clones, with over 85% observed a single time. The leading ten clones occupy around 2.2% of the sample. The material was peripheral blood, obtained on day 0 of AZD1222 vaccination. These receptors came from an adult in good health.

The chain is built from TRBV12-3 or TRBV12-4 and TRBJ1-1, with 7 bases that match TRBD1. The V and J ends lost 5 bases and 3 bases, in that order; junction bases with no gene match: 3. The CDR3 length is 13 residues. This CDR3 reads CASSRDRYTEAFF. DNA of the CDR3: TGTGCCAGCAGTCGGGACAGATACACTGAAGCTTTCTTT.

The CDR3 protein is CASSRTGLAIYEQYF. In nucleotides, the CDR3 is TGTGCCAGCAGTAGGACGGGACTAGCGATCTACGAGCAGTACTTC. The gene calls are TRBV27 and TRBJ2-7; 10 bases fit TRBD2. The CDR3 is 15 residues long. Looked up from germline, CDR1 is MNHEY and CDR2 is SMNVEV (reference sequence). Trimming cost V 5 bases and J 3 bases; bases outside gene matches: 7.

V is TRBV30 and J is TRBJ2-1; tentatively, D is TRBD2 (6 bases). Germline V gives CDR1 GTSNPN, CDR2 SVGIG (reference sequence). The CDR3 sequence is 15 residues long. Trimming stripped 0 bases from V and 4 bases from J, with 13 bases between. This chain's CDR3 is CAWSVLGGAYNEQFF. The CDR3 region has the DNA TGTGCCTGGAGTGTACTTGGCGGGGCGTACAATGAGCAGTTCTTC. Full variable domain (rest looked up from reference TRBV30 and TRBJ2-1): SQTIHQWPATLVQPVGSPLSLECTVEGTSNPNLYWYRQAAGRGLQLLFYSVGIGQISSEVPQNLSASRPQDRQFILSSKKLLLSDSGFYLCAWSVLGGAYNEQFFGPGTRLTVL.

This clone was seen just once. The chain uses TRBV6-6 and TRBJ1-2; D is unresolved. Per germline, CDR1 MNHNY and CDR2 SVGAGI (reference sequence). The CDR3 has 13 residues. Trimming left V 8 bases short and J 2 bases short, with 12 bases between. CDR3 loop: CASRDGSNYGYTF. Written as DNA, the CDR3 is TGTGCCAGCCGTGACGGGTCCAACTATGGCTACACCTTC.

V and J are TRBV12-3 or TRBV12-4 and TRBJ1-2; D is ambiguous. The V end was cut by 4 bases, the J end by 7 bases, with 13 bases between. The CDR3 contains 13 residues. The CDR3 nucleotides are TGTGCCAGCAGTTCTAGTGGAGATGGTGGCTACACCTTC. Protein product: CASSSSGDGGYTF.

The chain uses TRBV19 and TRBJ1-2, with 7 bases matching TRBD1. The germline V gene has CDR1 LNHDA and CDR2 SQIVND (reference sequence). The V and J ends lost 7 bases and 8 bases, in that order; junction bases with no gene match: 13. The CDR3 is made up of 14 amino acids. The CDR3 is CASTPGDRSSGYTF. CDR3 nucleotide sequence: TGTGCCAGTACTCCCGGGGACAGATCCTCCGGCTACACCTTC.

The chain joins TRBV11-2 to TRBJ1-3, with 7 bases fitting TRBD1. Germline V lookup: CDR1 SGHAT, CDR2 FQNNGV. V gave up 1 base and J gave up 4 bases; unmatched junction bases: 10. CDR3 length equals 17 residues. This CDR3 is CASSLVGQRASGNTIYF. CDR3 DNA: TGTGCCAGCAGCTTAGTGGGACAGAGAGCGAGCGGAAACACCATATATTTT.

This clone was seen only a few times. The gene calls are TRBV3-1 (or the pseudogene TRBV3-2) and TRBJ2-6; D is perhaps TRBD1 (5 bases). CDR1 is LGHDT, CDR2 YNNKEL, per germline (reference sequence). CDR3 size: 16 residues. V was trimmed by 4 bases and J by 2 bases, leaving 12 bases between them. In DNA form, the CDR3 reads TGTGCCAGCAGCCCCCGTGGCAGGGCTGGGGCCAACGTCCTGACTTTC. It specifies CASSPRGRAGANVLTF.

The chain combines TRBV7-8 with TRBJ1-2, with no clear D. Looked up from germline, CDR1 is SGHVS and CDR2 is FQNEAQ. This CDR3 contains 13 residues. The germline V and J ends were trimmed by 1 base and 3 bases, with 6 bases remaining between them. CDR3: CASSLEMDYGYTF. The DNA of the CDR3 is TGTGCCAGCAGCTTAGAGATGGACTATGGCTACACCTTC.

This clone has only a few counts. The gene calls are TRBV6-5 and TRBJ1-6; 8 bases are a match to TRBD1. The CDR3 has 15 residues. The V segment lost 4 bases and the J segment 8 bases; nucleotides outside the gene matches: 7. CDR1 and CDR2 (germline): MNHEY, SVGAGI. CDR3 coding DNA: TGTGCCAGCAGTTTGGGGGGGACAGGAGATTCACCCCTCCACTTT. Its protein is CASSLGGTGDSPLHF.

The genes are TRBV30 and TRBJ1-1; D is perhaps TRBD1 (6 bases). The CDR3 is 14 residues long. From germline, CDR1 is GTSNPN and CDR2 SVGIG (reference sequence). V lost 2 bases, J lost 5 bases, and 15 bases lay in between. The CDR3 nucleotides are TGTGCCTGGAGTCCCAACAGGGTCGGTACTGAAGCTTTCTTT. It yields the protein CAWSPNRVGTEAFF.

This clone was seen a single time. The genes are TRBV5-5 and TRBJ2-2; tentative D call: TRBD2 (5 bases). The CDR3 contains 14 residues. With 4 bases removed from V and 8 bases from J, the gap between germline ends came to 15 bases. Germline lookup yields CDR1 SGHKS and CDR2 YYEKEE (reference sequence). CDR3 DNA sequence: TGTGCCAGCAGCAACCTCTCGGGAACTGGGGAGCTGTTTTTT. Protein product: CASSNLSGTGELFF.

The rearrangement links TRBV19 to TRBJ1-5, with D possibly TRBD1 on 6 matching bases. This CDR3 is 13 amino acids long. CDR1 is LNHDA and CDR2 is SQIVND in the germline V gene (reference sequence). Trimming took 5 bases from V and 4 from J, leaving 9 bases between them. CDR3 protein: CASSSGANQPQHF. CDR3 nucleotides: TGTGCCAGTAGTTCAGGGGCTAATCAGCCCCAGCATTTT.

V gene TRBV11-3 combines with J gene TRBJ2-3, with D unresolved. V was clipped by 1 base and J by 3 bases, with 5 bases between them. This CDR3 spans 13 amino acids. Germline CDR1 SGHNT, CDR2 YENEEA. DNA for the CDR3: TGTGCCAGCAGCTTAGGCAGTACAGATACGCAGTATTTT. Encoded protein: CASSLGSTDTQYF.

The J gene is TRBJ1-2, the V gene TRBV12-3 or TRBV12-4, with D possibly being TRBD1 (5 bases). The CDR3 runs to 13 residues. V was clipped by 3 bases and J by 5 bases, with 10 bases between them. The DNA for the CDR3 is TGTGCCAGCAGTTTTCAGGGAGGGTATGGCTACACCTTC. It translates to CASSFQGGYGYTF.

The CDR3 region has the DNA TGCGCCAGCAACTCCCCCTCCTACAATGAGCAGTTCTTC. Translation: CASNSPSYNEQFF. The V gene is TRBV10-2, the J gene TRBJ2-1, with D uncertain. The CDR3 sequence is 13 residues long. The ends were cut back, 7 bases at V and 0 bases at J, with 7 bases in the middle. Looked up from germline, CDR1 is WSHSY and CDR2 is SAAADI.

The chain joins TRBV3-1 (or the pseudogene TRBV3-2) to TRBJ1-1, with TRBD1 identical over 9 bases. The trim removed 8 bases at V and 6 bases at J, leaving 4 bases unmatched. The CDR3 runs to 12 residues. Germline lookup yields CDR1 LGHDT and CDR2 YNNKEL (reference sequence). Here the CDR3 reads CASSQGAPEAFF. The CDR3 DNA is TGTGCCAGCTCACAGGGGGCCCCTGAAGCTTTCTTT.

Note on this clone: The germline gene is not matched at one end of the junction; a read error may be the cause. The chain recombines TRBV12-3 or TRBV12-4 with TRBJ2-7; TRBD2 matches at 9 bases. The CDR3 runs 13 residues. The CDR3: CASRLAGDNEQYF. CDR3 DNA sequence: TGTGCCAGCAGGTTAGCGGGGGACAACGAGCAGTACTTC.

This sequence joins TRBV30 and TRBJ1-1; no reliable D call. The CDR3 covers 13 residues. Trimming removed 4 bases from V and 4 bases from J, with 13 bases in between. The germline V gene encodes CDR1 GTSNPN and CDR2 SVGIG (reference sequence). CDR3 bases: TGTGCCTGGACCCCTGGGGTAAGCACTGAAGCTTTCTTT. Translation: CAWTPGVSTEAFF.

V gene TRBV12-3 or TRBV12-4 combines with J gene TRBJ1-2, with 7 bases aligning to TRBD1. J gave up 4 bases and V 8 bases, and 7 bases lay outside the gene matches. The CDR3 is 13 residues long. The CDR3 nucleotides are TGTGCCAGCGCACAGACAGGGACCTATGGCTACACCTTC. Its protein is CASAQTGTYGYTF.

V and J are TRBV28 and TRBJ1-1, with D uncertain. V lost 6 bases and J lost 5, with 7 bases in between. Germline loops: CDR1 MDHEN, CDR2 SYDVKM. The CDR3 is made up of 11 amino acids. CDR3: CASSSITEAFF. The CDR3 DNA reads TGTGCCAGCAGCTCTATTACTGAAGCTTTCTTT.

The CDR3 loop is CASSSQQGHSYEQYF. The CDR3 DNA is TGTGCCAGCAGCTCCCAACAGGGCCACTCCTACGAGCAGTACTTC. V gene TRBV5-8 combines with J gene TRBJ2-7; a weak D match, TRBD1 (6 bases). V was trimmed by 3 bases and J by 0 bases, leaving 13 bases between them. The CDR3 runs 15 residues. Germline assignment: CDR1 SGHTS and CDR2 YDEGEE.

The chain recombines TRBV3-1 (or the pseudogene TRBV3-2) with TRBJ2-1; D call uncertain. This CDR3 has 14 amino acids. The V end lost 4 bases, the J end lost 1 base, and 8 bases lay between the germline ends. The V gene's germline CDR1 is LGHDT and CDR2 YNNKEL (reference sequence). CDR3 sequence: CASSLRWSYNEQFF. The CDR3 nucleotides are TGTGCCAGCAGCCTGAGGTGGTCCTACAATGAGCAGTTCTTC.

The rearrangement links TRBV2 to TRBJ2-2; the match to TRBD2 covers 9 bases. The length of the CDR3 is 16 residues. CDR1 and CDR2 from the germline V gene are SNHLY and FYNNEI. With V trimmed by 5 bases and J by 4 bases, 8 bases remained unmatched. CDR3 sequence: CASSRSGSVGTGELFF. Written as DNA, the CDR3 is TGTGCCAGCAGTCGTAGCGGGAGCGTGGGCACCGGGGAGCTGTTTTTT.

The chain has TRBV6-5 and TRBJ1-1; D not resolved. The V end was cut by 4 bases, the J end by 11 bases, with 26 bases between. Germline-derived CDR1 and CDR2 are MNHEY and SVGAGI. The CDR3 length is 16 residues. The DNA of the CDR3 is TGTGCCAGCAGTTTAAACCCCACCACGTCGCAAGGAGAGGCTTTCTTT. Protein: CASSLNPTTSQGEAFF.

V is TRBV6-2 or TRBV6-3 and J is TRBJ1-1; D is unresolved. This CDR3 comprises 13 residues. Per germline, CDR1 MNHEY and CDR2 SVGEGT. The V end was cut by 5 bases, the J end by 6 bases, with 13 bases between. The CDR3 sequence is CASSVQRYAEAFF. CDR3 nucleotides: TGTGCCAGCAGTGTCCAGAGGTACGCTGAAGCTTTCTTT.

The CDR3 here is CASSNPGVSGPSYEQYF. The CDR3, as DNA: TGTGCCAGCAGCAACCCAGGGGTATCCGGCCCTTCCTACGAGCAGTACTTC. The chain is built from TRBV21-1 and TRBJ2-7; TRBD1, the table's D call, lacks a check against the DNA. TRBV21-1 is marked as a pseudogene. This CDR3 is built from 17 residues.

This chain joins TRBV4-3 and TRBJ1-3, with D unclear. Trimming took off 0 bases at V and 2 bases at J, with 8 bases between the two ends. From germline, CDR1 is LGHNA and CDR2 YSLEER. The CDR3 runs 15 residues. CDR3 in amino acids: CASSQELPAGNTIYF. CDR3 nucleotide sequence: TGCGCCAGCAGCCAAGAGTTACCCGCTGGAAACACCATATATTTT.